This T cell receptor (beta chain) appears in the sequencing data of a study of cytotoxic CD8 clonotypes in ibrutinib-treated CLL. V shed 11 bases, J shed 0 bases, and the junction held 6 bases outside the gene matches. The CDR3 contains 13 residues. Germline V gives CDR1 ENHRY, CDR2 SYGVKD. TCRdb's copy holds only in-frame clones and misses some; the assay was immunoSEQ multiplex PCR. The sample has 130,000 to 150,000 clones, 79% seen once; the top ten hold roughly 13%. This sequence joins TRBV10-3 and TRBJ1-2; the match to TRBD1 covers 7 bases. This clonotype originated in a human donor with chronic lymphocytic leukemia. Source: PBMCs, taken after 12 months of ibrutinib treatment. CDR3: CASWDRPNYGYTF. The CDR3 DNA reads TGTGCCTCCTGGGACAGACCTAACTATGGCTACACCTTC.